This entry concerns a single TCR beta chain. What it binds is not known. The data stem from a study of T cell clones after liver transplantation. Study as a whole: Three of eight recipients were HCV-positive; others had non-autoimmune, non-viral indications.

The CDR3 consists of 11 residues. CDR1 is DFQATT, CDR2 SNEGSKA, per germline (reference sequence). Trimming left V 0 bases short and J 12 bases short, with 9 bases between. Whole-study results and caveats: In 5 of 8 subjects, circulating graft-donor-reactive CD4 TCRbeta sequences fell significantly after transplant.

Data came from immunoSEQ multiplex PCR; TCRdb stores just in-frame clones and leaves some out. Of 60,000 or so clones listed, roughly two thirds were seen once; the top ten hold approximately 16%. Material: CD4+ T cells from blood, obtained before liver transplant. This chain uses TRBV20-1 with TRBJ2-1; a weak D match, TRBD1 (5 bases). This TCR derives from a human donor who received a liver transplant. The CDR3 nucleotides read TGCAGTGCTAGAGATCTCACAGGGCAGTTCTTC. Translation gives CSARDLTGQFF.